The sequence of this T cell receptor (beta chain) was determined in a study of T cells in Graves' hyperthyroidism and ophthalmopathy. Findings of the study overall: Ophthalmopathy was identified by the model a median around 6.9 months ahead of onset.

With 0 bases removed from V and 7 bases from J, the gap between germline ends came to 16 bases. The CDR3 length is 17 residues. The germline CDR1 and CDR2 sequences are SGHAT and FQNNGV. A Clinical Activity Score of at least 3, a NOSPECS grade of at least 4 and a duration under 3 months were recorded in the ophthalmopathy patients. Patients having uncontrolled infection, another autoimmune disease, pregnancy or lactation were not included. On the basis of clinical symptoms, serum thyroxine and TRAb, thyroid ultrasound and orbital computed tomography, diagnoses were made. It was RNA transcripts that yielded the amplified TCR beta CDR3 regions. RT-PCR in the first round (using the HTBI primer set) targeted the TCR CDR3. TCRdb processed the multiplex PCR reads anew with MiXCR; each CDR3 protein has one entry. The sample records hundreds of thousands of distinct CDR3 sequences, roughly 15% being singletons.

Concerning this clonotype itself: Its antigen is not identified.

The J gene is TRBJ1-6, the V gene TRBV11-2, with D perhaps matching TRBD1 (6 bases). Source material: blood. The clonotype was recovered from a woman aged 60 to 75 with Graves' ophthalmopathy. In DNA, the CDR3 is TGTGCCAGCAGCTTAGAAAGGGGGGGGGCGTTAAATTCACCCCTCCACTTT. It encodes CASSLERGGALNSPLHF.